The clone carrying this T cell receptor (beta chain) was detected many times. The antigen is unknown. These data come from a study of regulatory T cells in long-lasting Graves disease. General observations from the study: Sample size, which was small, may have reduced accuracy. Among persistent patients, a larger number of public clonotypes were shared (2,741) than among newly diagnosed patients (about 950).

The CDR3 length is 14 residues. Germline CDR1 reads SEHNR; CDR2 reads FQNEAQ (reference sequence). Time point indicated: newly diagnosed GD, antithyroid drugs for less than 3 months. After RNA was extracted from PBMCs, the TCR library was made from it. An endocrinology unit in Xi'an, China, supplied the patients. CDR3 regions were amplified by Arm-PCR using iRepertoire HTBI primers to build TCR beta libraries. TCRdb re-analysed the multiplex PCR reads in MiXCR, keeping a single row per CDR3 protein. The sample holds around 420,000 distinct CDR3 sequences, roughly 15% seen once. The data were also submitted as part of a second study, on T cells in Graves' hyperthyroidism and ophthalmopathy. That work contributes: The blood repertoire included most of the expanded thyroid clonotypes above 0.001.

The TCR originated in a woman in her thirties or forties with Graves disease. The V gene is TRBV7-9, the J gene TRBJ2-5; 8 bases map to TRBD1. The J call may be faulty, since TRBJ2-1 better matches the DNA end. The starting material was peripheral blood mononuclear cells (PBMCs), obtained at new diagnosis, from a patient treated with antithyroid drugs. The CDR3 reads CASSPRTGFNEQFF. The DNA for the CDR3 is TGTGCCAGCAGCCCCCGGACAGGGTTTAATGAGCAGTTCTTC.